The 13 T cell receptor beta chains reported below all come from one sample, sequenced in a study of graft-versus-host responses after intestinal transplantation. Their cognate antigens are unknown. Repertoires were generated with immunoSEQ multiplex PCR, while TCRdb's copy carries only in-frame clones and drops some. The data hold some 88,000 clones, with approximately 94% observed a single time. Sequencing used unstimulated CD8+ T cells sorted from spleen or lymph node cells, obtained before intestinal transplant. The receptors derive from a human donor who received an intestinal transplant.

The CDR3 region has the DNA TGCGCCAGCAGGGAGCCAGACGCGAACACCGGGGAGCTGTTTTTT. Translated: CASREPDANTGELFF. This chain links TRBV5-1 with TRBJ2-2; unclear D gene. The CDR3 has 15 residues. V was cut by 5 bases and J by 0 bases, with 11 bases left in between. Germline CDR1 and CDR2: SGHRS and YFSETQ.

This clone has a single count. V usage is TRBV12-5 and J usage is TRBJ1-4; D remains ambiguous. The V and J ends lost 4 bases and 3 bases respectively, with 15 bases between them. The CDR3 has 16 residues. Germline CDR1 LGHNT, CDR2 FRNRAP. The CDR3 sequence: CASGSTVEVPNEKLFF. The CDR3, as DNA: TGTGCTAGTGGTTCGACGGTAGAGGTGCCTAATGAAAAACTGTTTTTT.

This clone has a single count. One end of the junction is discordant with germline, which a read error may explain. The chain uses TRBV27 and TRBJ2-7; TRBD1 matches 7 bases. Germline V gives CDR1 MNHEY, CDR2 SMNVEV (reference sequence). CDR3 size: 15 residues. The CDR3, as DNA: TGTGCCGGCAGCCCCTGGGCAGGGGGACGCAACGAGCAGTACTTC. Its translation: CAGSPWAGGRNEQYF.

The rearrangement links TRBV4-3 to TRBJ2-3; D perhaps matches TRBD2 (6 bases). This CDR3 comprises 17 residues. V gave up 0 bases and J gave up 1 base, with 14 bases separating them. The germline CDR1 and CDR2 sequences are LGHNA and YSLEER. CDR3 sequence (DNA): TGCGCCAGCAGCCAAGATGTGGCGGTAGCGGGCACAGATACGCAGTATTTT. Its protein product is CASSQDVAVAGTDTQYF.

The CDR3 coding sequence is TGTGCCAGCAGCCCCAAGAGCGGGGGACTTGGGTATACGCAGTATTTT. Amino acids: CASSPKSGGLGYTQYF. The V and J genes are TRBV9 and TRBJ2-3, with 8 nucleotides matching TRBD2. The CDR3 extends over 16 amino acids. The V and J ends lost 4 bases and 7 bases, in that order; junction bases with no gene match: 14. Germline CDR1 and CDR2: SGDLS and YYNGEE.

The chain has TRBV19 and TRBJ1-2, with D hard to call. The CDR3 sequence is 17 residues long. CDR1 is LNHDA, CDR2 SQIVND, per germline (reference sequence). The V and J ends lost 4 bases and 0 bases respectively, with 18 bases between them. The CDR3 nucleotides are TGTGCCAGTAGTACACAGCTACTCATTGAAGCTAACTATGGCTACACCTTC. Its protein product is CASSTQLLIEANYGYTF. Combining the CDR3 with reference TRBV19 and TRBJ1-2 gives the whole variable domain DGGITQSPKYLFRKEGQNVTLSCEQNLNHDAMYWYRQDPGQGLRLIYYSQIVNDFQKGDIAEGYSVSREKKESFPLTVTSAQKNPTAFYLCASSTQLLIEANYGYTFGSGTRLTVV.

The chain links TRBV6-5 to TRBJ2-7; TRBD2 is a possible D gene (6 bases). Germline-derived CDR1 and CDR2 are MNHEY and SVGAGI. This CDR3 is 14 amino acids long. The V and J ends lost 6 bases and 2 bases respectively, with 14 bases between them. The DNA of the CDR3 is TGTGCCAGCAGCTCTTTCGGCGGGGCCTACGAGCAGTACTTC. It encodes CASSSFGGAYEQYF.

The CDR3 region has the DNA TGTGCCAGCAGCCCCGTATTGGGCGATACGCAGTATTTT. Residues: CASSPVLGDTQYF. The rearrangement uses TRBV7-7 and TRBJ2-3; D is undetermined. Trimming stripped 5 bases from V and 6 bases from J, with 12 bases between. Germline V lookup: CDR1 SSHAT, CDR2 FNYEAQ (reference sequence). The CDR3 extends over 13 amino acids.

The gene calls are TRBV2 and TRBJ2-3; TRBD2 might be the D (6 bases). In germline, CDR1 is SNHLY, CDR2 FYNNEI. The CDR3 runs to 14 residues. Trimming removed 6 bases from V and 5 bases from J, with 15 bases in between. The CDR3 loop reads CASRRTGGGDTQYF. In DNA, the CDR3 is TGTGCCAGCAGGCGAACCGGGGGAGGAGATACGCAGTATTTT.

The rearrangement links TRBV10-3 to TRBJ2-7, with 8 bases identical to TRBD2. CDR3 length equals 14 residues. Germline V gene lookup returns CDR1 ENHRY and CDR2 SYGVKD. V shed 2 bases, J shed 3 bases, and the junction held 3 bases outside the gene matches. CDR3 loop: CAISELGTSYEQYF. The CDR3 coding sequence is TGTGCCATCAGTGAGCTTGGGACTAGCTACGAGCAGTACTTC.

The CDR3 protein is CASSQYRTGGTETNEKLFF. CDR3 coding DNA: TGTGCCAGCAGCCAATATCGGACAGGGGGCACAGAAACTAATGAAAAACTGTTTTTT. The chain recombines TRBV16 with TRBJ1-4; 11 nucleotides align to TRBD1. J was trimmed by 1 base and V by 1 base; bases with no gene match: 8. Germline V gene data show CDR1 as KGHSY and CDR2 as FQNENV. The CDR3 has 19 residues.

The genes are TRBV27 and TRBJ2-7; the match to TRBD1 covers 7 bases. The CDR3 contains 13 residues. The germline V gene encodes CDR1 MNHEY and CDR2 SMNVEV (reference sequence). V lost 5 bases to trimming and J lost 6 bases; unmatched junction nucleotides: 7. CDR3 nucleotides: TGTGCCAGCAGTCCGTCAGGGGGTACCGAGCAGTACTTC. It encodes CASSPSGGTEQYF.

This clone was picked up one time. CDR3 DNA sequence: TGTGCCAGCAGTTTGGGGCGAAATCAGCCCCAGCATTTT. Its translation: CASSLGRNQPQHF. V usage is TRBV27 and J usage is TRBJ1-5; TRBD1 might be the D (5 bases). Germline V gene lookup returns CDR1 MNHEY and CDR2 SMNVEV (reference sequence). Trimming took 3 bases from V and 4 from J, leaving 7 bases between them. This CDR3 region has 13 residues.